This T cell receptor (beta chain) emerged from a study of T-cell memory formation after mild COVID-19. At the level of the study: Largely, the TCR clusters proved donor specific.

Each CDR3 protein is one row after TCRdb ran MiXCR on the 5' RACE reads. The sample carries some 350,000 distinct CDR3 sequences, about a sixth recorded once. The study, taken as a whole, reports: Pre-infection memory showed some responding clones, and this suggested that cross-reactive memory joined. Later expanders leaned CD4+, whereas day 15 to 85 contracting clones were balanced CD4/CD8.

With regard to this clonotype: What it recognizes is unknown.

Trimming removed 0 bases from V and 1 base from J, with 3 bases in between. CDR1 GTSNPN and CDR2 SVGIG come from the germline V gene (reference sequence). The CDR3 totals 13 residues. This chain uses TRBV30 with TRBJ2-2; D is unresolved. Sequencing was carried out using PBMCs or a T cell subset sorted from them (not recorded which). This receptor was taken from a young man who had mild COVID-19 (a few samples of this study predate the infection). Cell type and time point are not known. CDR3 loop: CAWSVLNTGELFF. The CDR3 bases are TGTGCCTGGAGTGTGCTGAACACCGGGGAGCTGTTTTTT.